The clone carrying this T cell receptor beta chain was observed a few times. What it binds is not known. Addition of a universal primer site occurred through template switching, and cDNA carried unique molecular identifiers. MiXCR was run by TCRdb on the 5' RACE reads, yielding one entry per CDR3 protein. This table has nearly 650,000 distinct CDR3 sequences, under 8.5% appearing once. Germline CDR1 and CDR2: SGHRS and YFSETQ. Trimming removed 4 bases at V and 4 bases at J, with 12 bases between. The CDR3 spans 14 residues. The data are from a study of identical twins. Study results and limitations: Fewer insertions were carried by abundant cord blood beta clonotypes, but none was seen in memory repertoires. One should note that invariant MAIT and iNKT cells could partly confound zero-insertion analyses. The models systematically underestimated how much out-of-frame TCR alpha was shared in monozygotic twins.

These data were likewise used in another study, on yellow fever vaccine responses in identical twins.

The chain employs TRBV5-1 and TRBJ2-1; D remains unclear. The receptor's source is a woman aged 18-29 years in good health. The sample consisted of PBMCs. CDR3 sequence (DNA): TGCGCCAGCAGCACGGCAGCCGCGTACAATGAGCAGTTCTTC. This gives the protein CASSTAAAYNEQFF. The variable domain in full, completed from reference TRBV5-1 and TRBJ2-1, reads KAGVTQTPRYLIKTRGQQVTLSCSPISGHRSVSWYQQTPGQGLQFLFEYFSETQRNKGNFPGRFSGRQFSNSRSEMNVSTLELGDSALYLCASSTAAAYNEQFFGPGTRLTVL.